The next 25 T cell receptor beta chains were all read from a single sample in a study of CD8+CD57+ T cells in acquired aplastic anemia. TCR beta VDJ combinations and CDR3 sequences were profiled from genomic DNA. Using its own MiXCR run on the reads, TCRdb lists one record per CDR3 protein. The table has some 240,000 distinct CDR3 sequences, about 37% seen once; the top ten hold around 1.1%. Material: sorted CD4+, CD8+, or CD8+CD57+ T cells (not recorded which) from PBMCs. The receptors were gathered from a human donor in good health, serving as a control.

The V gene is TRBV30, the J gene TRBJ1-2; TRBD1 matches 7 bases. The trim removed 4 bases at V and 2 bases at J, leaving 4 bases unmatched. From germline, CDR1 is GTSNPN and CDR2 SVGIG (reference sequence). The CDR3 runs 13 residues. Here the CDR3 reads CAWTRTGNYGYTF. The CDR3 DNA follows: TGTGCCTGGACCCGGACAGGCAACTATGGCTACACCTTC.

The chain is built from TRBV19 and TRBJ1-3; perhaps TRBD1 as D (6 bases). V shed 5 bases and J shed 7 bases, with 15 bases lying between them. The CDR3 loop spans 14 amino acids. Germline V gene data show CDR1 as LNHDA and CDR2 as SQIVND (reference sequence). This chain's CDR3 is CASSWGGAQNTIYF. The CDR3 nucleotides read TGTGCCAGTAGTTGGGGGGGCGCGCAGAACACCATATATTTT.

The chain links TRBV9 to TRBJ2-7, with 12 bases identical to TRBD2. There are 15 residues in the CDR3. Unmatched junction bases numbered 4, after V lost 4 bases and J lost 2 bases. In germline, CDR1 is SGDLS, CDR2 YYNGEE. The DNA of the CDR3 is TGTGCCAGCAGCACTACTAGCGGGAGGCCCTACGAGCAGTACTTC. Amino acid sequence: CASSTTSGRPYEQYF. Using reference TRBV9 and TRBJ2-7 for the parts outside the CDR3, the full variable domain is DSGVTQTPKHLITATGQRVTLRCSPRSGDLSVYWYQQSLDQGLQFLIQYYNGEERAKGNILERFSAQQFPDLHSELNLSSLELGDSALYFCASSTTSGRPYEQYFGPGTRLTVT.

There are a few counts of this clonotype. CDR3 sequence (DNA): TGTGCCACCAGTGACGATGCCGGCACAGATACGCAGTATTTT. This translates into CATSDDAGTDTQYF. The genes are TRBV24-1 and TRBJ2-3, with D unresolved. Germline V gene data show CDR1 as KGHDR and CDR2 as SFDVKD. Deletions cut 4 bases from V and 1 base from J, with 8 bases between. The CDR3 runs 14 residues.

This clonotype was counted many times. CDR3 bases: TGTGCCAGCAGCTTAGTAACCCAGAGTGAAGCTTTCTTT. Its protein product is CASSLVTQSEAFF. This sequence joins TRBV7-2 and TRBJ1-1; D not resolved. The CDR3 runs 13 residues. V was shortened by 1 base and J by 7 bases, with 10 bases between the two germline ends. Germline V lookup: CDR1 SGHTA, CDR2 FQGNSA.

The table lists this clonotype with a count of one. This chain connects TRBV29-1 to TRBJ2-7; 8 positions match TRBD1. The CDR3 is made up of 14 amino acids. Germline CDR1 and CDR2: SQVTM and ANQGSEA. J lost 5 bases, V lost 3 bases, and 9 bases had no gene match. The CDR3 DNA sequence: TGCAGCGTTGACTCTGGACAGGGTCACCACGAGCAGTACTTC. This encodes CSVDSGQGHHEQYF.

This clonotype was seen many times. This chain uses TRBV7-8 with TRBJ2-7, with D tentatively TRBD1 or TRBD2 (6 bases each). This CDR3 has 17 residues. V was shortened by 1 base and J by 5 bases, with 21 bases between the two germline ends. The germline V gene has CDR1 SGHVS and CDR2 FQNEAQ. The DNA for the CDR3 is TGTGCCAGCAGCTTAGTAGGCCTCGGGGGCGCTCCCCACGAGCAGTACTTC. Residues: CASSLVGLGGAPHEQYF.

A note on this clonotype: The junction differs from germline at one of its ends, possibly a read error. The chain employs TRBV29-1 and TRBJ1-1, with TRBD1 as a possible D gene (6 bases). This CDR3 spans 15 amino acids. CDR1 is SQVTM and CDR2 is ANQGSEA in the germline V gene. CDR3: CSVEGWGRGSTEAFF. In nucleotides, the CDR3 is TGCAGCGTCGAAGGGTGGGGGCGAGGTAGCACTGAAGCTTTCTTT.

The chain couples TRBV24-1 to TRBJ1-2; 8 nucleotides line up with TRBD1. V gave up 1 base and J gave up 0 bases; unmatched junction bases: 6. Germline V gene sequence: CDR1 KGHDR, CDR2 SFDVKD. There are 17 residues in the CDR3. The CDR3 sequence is CATSDFTRGRPNYGYTF. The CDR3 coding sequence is TGTGCCACCAGTGATTTCACCAGGGGGCGACCTAACTATGGCTACACCTTC.

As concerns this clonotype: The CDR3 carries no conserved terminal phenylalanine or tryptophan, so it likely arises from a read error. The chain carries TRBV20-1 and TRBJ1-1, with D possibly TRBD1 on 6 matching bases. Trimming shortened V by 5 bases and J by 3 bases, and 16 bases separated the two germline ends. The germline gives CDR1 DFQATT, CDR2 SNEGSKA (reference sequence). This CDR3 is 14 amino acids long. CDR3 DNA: TGCAGTGCTGGTGGGGGGGCGGGGTACACTGAAGCTTTCCTT. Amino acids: CSAGGGAGYTEAFL.

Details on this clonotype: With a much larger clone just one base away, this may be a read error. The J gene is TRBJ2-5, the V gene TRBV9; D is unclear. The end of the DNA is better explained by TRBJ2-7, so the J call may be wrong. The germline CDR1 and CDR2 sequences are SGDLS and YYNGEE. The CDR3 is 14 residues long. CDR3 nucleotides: TGTGCCAGCAGCCCCCGCGGACCTCCATACGAGCAGTACTTC. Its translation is CASSPRGPPYEQYF.

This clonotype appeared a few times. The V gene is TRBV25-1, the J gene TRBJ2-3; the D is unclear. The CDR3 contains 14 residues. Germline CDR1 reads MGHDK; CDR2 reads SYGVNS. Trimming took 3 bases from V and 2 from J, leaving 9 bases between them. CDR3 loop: CASSDARITDTQYF. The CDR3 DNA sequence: TGTGCCAGCAGTGACGCGAGGATCACAGATACGCAGTATTTT.

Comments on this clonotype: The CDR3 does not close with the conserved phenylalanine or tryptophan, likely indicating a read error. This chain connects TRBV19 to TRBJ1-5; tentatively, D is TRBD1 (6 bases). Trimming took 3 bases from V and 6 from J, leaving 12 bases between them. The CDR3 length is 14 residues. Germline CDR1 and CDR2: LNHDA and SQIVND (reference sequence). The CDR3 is CASSMTGGIQPQHL. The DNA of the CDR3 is TGTGCCAGTAGTATGACCGGGGGCATTCAGCCCCAGCATCTT.

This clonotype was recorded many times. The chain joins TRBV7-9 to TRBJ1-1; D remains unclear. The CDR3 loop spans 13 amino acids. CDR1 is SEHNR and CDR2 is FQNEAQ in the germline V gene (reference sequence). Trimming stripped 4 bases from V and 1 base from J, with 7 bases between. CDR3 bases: TGTGCCAGCAGCTCGACCAGGAACACTGAAGCTTTCTTT. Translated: CASSSTRNTEAFF.

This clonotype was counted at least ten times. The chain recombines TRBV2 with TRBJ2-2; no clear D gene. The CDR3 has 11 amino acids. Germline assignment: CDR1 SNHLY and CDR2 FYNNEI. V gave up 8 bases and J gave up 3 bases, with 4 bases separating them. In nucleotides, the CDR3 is TGTGCCAGCTCGTACACCGGGGAGCTGTTTTTT. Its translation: CASSYTGELFF.

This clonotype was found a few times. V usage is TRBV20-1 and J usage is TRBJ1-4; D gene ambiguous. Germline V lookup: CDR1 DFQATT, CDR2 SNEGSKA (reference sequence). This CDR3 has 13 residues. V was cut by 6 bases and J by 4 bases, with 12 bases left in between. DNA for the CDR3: TGCAGTGCCACAAGGCAGCTTAATGAAAAACTGTTTTTT. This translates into CSATRQLNEKLFF.

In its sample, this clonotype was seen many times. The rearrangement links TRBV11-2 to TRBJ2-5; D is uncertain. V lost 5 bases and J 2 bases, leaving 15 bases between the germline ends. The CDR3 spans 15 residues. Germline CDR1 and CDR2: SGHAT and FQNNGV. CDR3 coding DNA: TGTGCCAGCAGCCCGAACGGAAGTGAACAAGAGACCCAGTACTTC. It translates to CASSPNGSEQETQYF.

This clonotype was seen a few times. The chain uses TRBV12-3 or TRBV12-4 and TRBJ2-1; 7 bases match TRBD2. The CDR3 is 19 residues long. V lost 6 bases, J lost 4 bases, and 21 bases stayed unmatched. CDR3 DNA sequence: TGTGCCAGCAGGGTGACTAGCATCACCCTCGACCGACGATACAATGAGCAGTTCTTC. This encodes CASRVTSITLDRRYNEQFF.

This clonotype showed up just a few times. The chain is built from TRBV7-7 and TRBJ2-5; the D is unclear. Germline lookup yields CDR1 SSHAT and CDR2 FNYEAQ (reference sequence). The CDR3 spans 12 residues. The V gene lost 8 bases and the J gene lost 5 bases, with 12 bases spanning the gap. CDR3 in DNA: TGTGCCAGCTCGACCGGTGGGGAGACCCAGTACTTC. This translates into CASSTGGETQYF.

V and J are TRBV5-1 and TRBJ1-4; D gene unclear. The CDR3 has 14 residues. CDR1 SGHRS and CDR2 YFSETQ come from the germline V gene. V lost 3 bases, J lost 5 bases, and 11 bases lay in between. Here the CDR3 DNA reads TGCGCCAGCAGCTGGGGAACAGAGAATGAAAAACTGTTTTTT. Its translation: CASSWGTENEKLFF. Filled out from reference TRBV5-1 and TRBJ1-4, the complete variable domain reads KAGVTQTPRYLIKTRGQQVTLSCSPISGHRSVSWYQQTPGQGLQFLFEYFSETQRNKGNFPGRFSGRQFSNSRSEMNVSTLELGDSALYLCASSWGTENEKLFFGSGTQLSVL.

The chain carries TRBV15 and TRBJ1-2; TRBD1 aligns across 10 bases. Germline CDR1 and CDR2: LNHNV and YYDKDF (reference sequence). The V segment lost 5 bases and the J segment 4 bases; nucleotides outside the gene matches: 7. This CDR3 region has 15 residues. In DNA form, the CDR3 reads TGTGCCACCAGCCCTCGGGACAGGGGAGGCTATGGCTACACCTTC. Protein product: CATSPRDRGGYGYTF. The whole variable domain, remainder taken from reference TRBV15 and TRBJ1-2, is DAMVIQNPRYQVTQFGKPVTLSCSQTLNHNVMYWYQQKSSQAPKLLFHYYDKDFNNEADTPDNFQSRRPNTSFCFLDIRSPGLGDTAMYLCATSPRDRGGYGYTFGSGTRLTVV.

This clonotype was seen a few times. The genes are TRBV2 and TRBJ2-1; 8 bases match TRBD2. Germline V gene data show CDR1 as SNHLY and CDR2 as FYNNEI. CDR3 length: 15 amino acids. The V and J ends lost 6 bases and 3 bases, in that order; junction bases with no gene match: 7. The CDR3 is CASSLRGGVYNEQFF. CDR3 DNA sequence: TGTGCCAGCAGCCTACGGGGGGGCGTCTACAATGAGCAGTTCTTC.

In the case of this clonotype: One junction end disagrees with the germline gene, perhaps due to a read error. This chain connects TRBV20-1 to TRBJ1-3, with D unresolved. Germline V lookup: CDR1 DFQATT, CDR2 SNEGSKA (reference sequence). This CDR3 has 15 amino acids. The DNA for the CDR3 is TGCAGTGCCCAGGTGGGGAAATTCTCTGGAAACACCCTATATTTT. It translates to CSAQVGKFSGNTLYF.

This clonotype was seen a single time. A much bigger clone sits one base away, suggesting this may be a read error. The CDR3 coding sequence is TGTGTCAGCAGCTTAGTTGTTCTAGCGGGAGAGAGAGACACGCAGTATTTT. This sequence encodes CVSSLVVLAGERDTQYF. The chain is built from TRBV5-4 and TRBJ2-3; TRBD2 aligns across 10 bases. The CDR3 runs 17 residues. In germline, CDR1 is SGHNT, CDR2 YYREEE (reference sequence).

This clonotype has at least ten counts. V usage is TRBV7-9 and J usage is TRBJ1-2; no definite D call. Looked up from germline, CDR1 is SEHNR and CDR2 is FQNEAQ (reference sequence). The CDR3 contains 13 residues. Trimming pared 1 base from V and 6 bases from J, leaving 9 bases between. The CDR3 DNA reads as TGTGCCAGCAGCTTAGTAGGTTACGATGGCTACACCTTC. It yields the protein CASSLVGYDGYTF.